This T cell receptor beta chain appears in the sequencing data of a study of blood T cell repertoires in COVID-19. Study information: Sites across the United States, Italy and Spain contributed samples from acute and convalescent COVID-19.

Assay: immunoSEQ multiplex PCR; the TCRdb copy retains only in-frame clones and omits some. The sample records about 280,000 clones, around 82% being singletons. V was trimmed by 7 bases and J by 0 bases, leaving 10 bases between them. The CDR3 loop spans 13 amino acids. Germline lookup yields CDR1 MNHEY and CDR2 SVGAGI. Source material: peripheral blood. This receptor was obtained from a woman in her fifties or sixties who had recovered from COVID-19. J is TRBJ2-7 and V is TRBV6-5; D is unresolved. The CDR3 here is CASKLRGSYEQYF. The CDR3 region has the DNA TGTGCCAGCAAATTAAGAGGCTCCTACGAGCAGTACTTC.